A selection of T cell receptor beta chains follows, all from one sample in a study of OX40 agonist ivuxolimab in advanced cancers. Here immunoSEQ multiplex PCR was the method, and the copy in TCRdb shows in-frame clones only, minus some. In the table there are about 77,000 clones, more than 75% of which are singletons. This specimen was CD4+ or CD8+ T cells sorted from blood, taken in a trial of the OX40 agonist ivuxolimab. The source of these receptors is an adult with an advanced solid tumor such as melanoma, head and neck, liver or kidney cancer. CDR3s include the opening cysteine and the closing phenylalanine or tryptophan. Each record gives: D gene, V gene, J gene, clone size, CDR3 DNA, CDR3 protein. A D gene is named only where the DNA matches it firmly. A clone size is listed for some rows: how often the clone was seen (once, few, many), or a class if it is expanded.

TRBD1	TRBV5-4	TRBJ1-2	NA	TGTGCCAGCAGCGATCCGACAGGGTTCGGCTACACCTTC	CASSDPTGFGYTF
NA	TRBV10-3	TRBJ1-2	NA	TGTGCCATCAGTGAGTCGGCAGGCAGGGGAAACGGCTACACCTTC	CAISESAGRGNGYTF
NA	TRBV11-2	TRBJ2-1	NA	TGTGCCAGCAGCTATAAAGCGGACCTGCGGGGCAATGAGCAGTTCTTC	CASSYKADLRGNEQFF
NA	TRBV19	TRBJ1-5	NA	TGTGCCAGTAGTAAGAGTACCAATCAGCCCCAGCATTTT	CASSKSTNQPQHF
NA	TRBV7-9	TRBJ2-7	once	TGTGCCAGCAGCTTAGGGGGTGGGAGAGTCTCCTACGAGCAGTACTTC	CASSLGGGRVSYEQYF
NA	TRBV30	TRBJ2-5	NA	TGTGCCTGGAGTGGTGGCAGCCGGGAGACCCAGTACTTC	CAWSGGSRETQYF
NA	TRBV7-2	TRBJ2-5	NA	TGTGCCAGCAGCTTAGTAGGGGGACAAGAGACCCAGTACTTC	CASSLVGGQETQYF
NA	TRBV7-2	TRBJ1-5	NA	TGTGCCAGCAGCAGAGGGCAGGGGTGGCAGCCCCAGCATTTT	CASSRGQGWQPQHF
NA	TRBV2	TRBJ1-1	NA	TGTGCCAGCACGAAGCATTTTCGGAACACTGAAGCTTTCTTT	CASTKHFRNTEAFF
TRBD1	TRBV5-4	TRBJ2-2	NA	TGTGCCAGCAGCCGGGGACAGTCCACCGGGGAGCTGTTTTTT	CASSRGQSTGELFF
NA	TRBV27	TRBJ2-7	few	TGTGCCAGTCGAGCGCTCTTTCGGGGTGGGGGCTCCTACGAGCAGTACTTC	CASRALFRGGGSYEQYF
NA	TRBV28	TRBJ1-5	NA	TGTGCCAGCAGTTTAACCAATCAGCCCCAGCATTTT	CASSLTNQPQHF
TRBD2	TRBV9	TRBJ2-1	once	TGTGCCAGCAGCGTAGTTGCGGGGGGGCCGGGAGATGAGCAGTTCTTC	CASSVVAGGPGDEQFF
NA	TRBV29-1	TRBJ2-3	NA	TGCAGCGCCCACGCTGCCCCAGATACGCAGTATTTT	CSAHAAPDTQYF
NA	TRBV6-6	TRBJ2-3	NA	TGTGCCAGCAGTTCGTTATCAGATACGCAGTATTTT	CASSSLSDTQYF
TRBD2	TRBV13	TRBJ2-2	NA	TGTGCCAGCAGCTTAAGGTTGCAGCGGGGCTACACCGGGGAGCTGTTTTTT	CASSLRLQRGYTGELFF
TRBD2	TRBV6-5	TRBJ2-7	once	TGTGCCAGCAGCCTCTCTAGCGGGGGATCCTACGAGCAGTACTTC	CASSLSSGGSYEQYF
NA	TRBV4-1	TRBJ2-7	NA	TGCGCCAGCAGCCAAGCCACCTCCTTGAGCTCCTACGAGCAGTACTTC	CASSQATSLSSYEQYF
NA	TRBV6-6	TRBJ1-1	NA	TGTGCCAGCAGTTACGTGGGCGCCTCGAACACTGAAGCTTTCTTT	CASSYVGASNTEAFF
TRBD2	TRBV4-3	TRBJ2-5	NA	TGCGCCAGCAGCCAAGATCGGATGGGTAGCGGGGCCCAAGAGACCCAGTACTTC	CASSQDRMGSGAQETQYF
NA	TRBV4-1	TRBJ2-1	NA	TGCGCCAGCAGTCGGGCCGGCTCGACTCTTTTCTTC	CASSRAGSTLFF
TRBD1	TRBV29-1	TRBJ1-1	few	TGCAGCATTCGGACAGGGCCGAACACTGAAGCTTTCTTT	CSIRTGPNTEAFF
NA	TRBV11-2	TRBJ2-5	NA	TGTGCCAGCAGCTTAGGGGTACAAGAGACCCAGTACTTC	CASSLGVQETQYF
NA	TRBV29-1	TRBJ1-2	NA	TGCAGCGTTGAAAGAAACGACTATGGCTACACCTTC	CSVERNDYGYTF
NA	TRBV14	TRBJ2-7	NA	TGTGCCAGCAGCCAAGATGCAGTGGGCGAGCAGTACTTC	CASSQDAVGEQYF
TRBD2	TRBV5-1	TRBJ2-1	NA	TGCGCCAGCAGCCGATCTTCGGATGGACTAGCGGGGGCGTTCTTC	CASSRSSDGLAGAFF
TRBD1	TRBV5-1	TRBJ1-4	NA	TGCGCCAGCAGCTTGGAGGGACAGGGTGGGGAAAAACTGTTTTTT	CASSLEGQGGEKLFF
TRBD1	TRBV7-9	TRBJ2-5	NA	TGTGCCAGCAGCTTCGGACCCGGGACAGAAGAGACCCAGTACTTC	CASSFGPGTEETQYF
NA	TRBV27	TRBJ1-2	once	TGTGCCAGCAGCCCCCACGGGACCGTCCCTGGGGATGGCTACACCTTC	CASSPHGTVPGDGYTF
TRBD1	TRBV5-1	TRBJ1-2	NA	TGCGCCAGCGCCGAGACAGGGCTGGGCTATGGCTACACCTTC	CASAETGLGYGYTF
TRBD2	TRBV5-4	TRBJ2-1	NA	TGTGCCAGCAGCTCCATAGCGGGAGTGGGGTACAATGAGCAGTTCTTC	CASSSIAGVGYNEQFF
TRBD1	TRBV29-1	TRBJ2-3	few	TGCAGCGTTGAAAGGGGGACAGGGTGGGCAGATACGCAGTATTTT	CSVERGTGWADTQYF
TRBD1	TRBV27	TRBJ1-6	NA	TGTGCCAGCAGCCCCAGGGGGGGATGGTCACCCCTCCACTTT	CASSPRGGWSPLHF
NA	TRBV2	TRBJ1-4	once	TGTGCCAGCAGTGAAGACAGGGCAACTAATGAAAAACTGTTTTTT	CASSEDRATNEKLFF
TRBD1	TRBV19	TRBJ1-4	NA	TGTGCCAGTAGTATTTCGGGACAGAGGAATGAAAAACTGTTTTTT	CASSISGQRNEKLFF
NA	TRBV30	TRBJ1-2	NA	TGTGCCTGGAAGTACGGAAGCGTGGAGGGCTACACCTTC	CAWKYGSVEGYTF
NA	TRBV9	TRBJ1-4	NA	TGTGCCAGCAGCCGGACAGCGCCCGTCTTTAGGAATGAAAAACTGTTTTTT	CASSRTAPVFRNEKLFF
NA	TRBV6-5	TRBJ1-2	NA	TGTGCCAGCACCCAGAGGAGACGGGAGGGGAATGGCTACACCTTC	CASTQRRREGNGYTF
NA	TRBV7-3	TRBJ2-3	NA	TGTGCCAGCAGCCAAGATCCTAGCGTTTCCTCCCCAGATACGCAGTATTTT	CASSQDPSVSSPDTQYF
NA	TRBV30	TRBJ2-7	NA	TGTGCCTGGAGGCTCCCAGGGGACTACACCTACGAGCAGTACTTC	CAWRLPGDYTYEQYF
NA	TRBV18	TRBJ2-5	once	TGTGCCAGCAGCTTGGTGGGGCTTATGGAGACCCAGTACTTC	CASSLVGLMETQYF
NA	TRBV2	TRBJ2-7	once	TGTGCCACTGGGGCAGGAGAATACTCCTACGAGCAGTACTTC	CATGAGEYSYEQYF
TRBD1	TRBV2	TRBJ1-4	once	TGTGCCAGCACCGGAGAACAGGGGTCTAATGAAAAACTGTTTTTT	CASTGEQGSNEKLFF
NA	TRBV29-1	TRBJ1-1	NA	TGCAGCGTTGAAGAAGCCGGGACACAAGCTTTCTTT	CSVEEAGTQAFF
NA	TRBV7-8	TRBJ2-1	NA	TGTGCCAGCAGCTTCTTGACATTCTGGAATGAGCAGTTCTTC	CASSFLTFWNEQFF
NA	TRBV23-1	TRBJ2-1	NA	TGCGCCAGCAGTCAATCGGGAGTTATTCGGGGCGAGGGAGCTTACAATGAGCAGTTCTTC	CASSQSGVIRGEGAYNEQFF
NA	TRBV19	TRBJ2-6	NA	TGTGCCAGTAGTCCCCAGGGTTCTGGGGCCAACGTCCTGACTTTC	CASSPQGSGANVLTF
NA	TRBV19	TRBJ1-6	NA	TGTGCCAGTAGTTACGGATATAATTCACCCCTCCACTTT	CASSYGYNSPLHF
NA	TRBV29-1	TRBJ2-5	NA	TGCAGCGTGACCCGGGATGCAACGGAGACCCAGTACTTC	CSVTRDATETQYF
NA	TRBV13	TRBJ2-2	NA	TGTGCCAGCAGGCTGAACACCGGGGAGCTGTTTTTT	CASRLNTGELFF